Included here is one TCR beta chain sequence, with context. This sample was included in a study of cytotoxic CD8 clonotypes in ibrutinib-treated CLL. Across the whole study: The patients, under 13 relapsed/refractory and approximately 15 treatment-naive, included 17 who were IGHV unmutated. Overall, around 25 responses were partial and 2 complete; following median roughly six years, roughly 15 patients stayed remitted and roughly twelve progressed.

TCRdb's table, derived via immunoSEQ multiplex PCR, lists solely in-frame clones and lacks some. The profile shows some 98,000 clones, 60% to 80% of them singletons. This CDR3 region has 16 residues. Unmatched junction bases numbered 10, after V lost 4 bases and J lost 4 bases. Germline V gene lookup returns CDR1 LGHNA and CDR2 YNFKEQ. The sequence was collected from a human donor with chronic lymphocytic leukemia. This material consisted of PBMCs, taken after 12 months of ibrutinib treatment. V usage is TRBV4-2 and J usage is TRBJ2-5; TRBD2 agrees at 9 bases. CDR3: CASSRAAGGQVETQYF. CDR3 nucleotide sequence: TGTGCCAGCAGCCGGGCTGCGGGGGGGCAGGTAGAGACCCAGTACTTC.